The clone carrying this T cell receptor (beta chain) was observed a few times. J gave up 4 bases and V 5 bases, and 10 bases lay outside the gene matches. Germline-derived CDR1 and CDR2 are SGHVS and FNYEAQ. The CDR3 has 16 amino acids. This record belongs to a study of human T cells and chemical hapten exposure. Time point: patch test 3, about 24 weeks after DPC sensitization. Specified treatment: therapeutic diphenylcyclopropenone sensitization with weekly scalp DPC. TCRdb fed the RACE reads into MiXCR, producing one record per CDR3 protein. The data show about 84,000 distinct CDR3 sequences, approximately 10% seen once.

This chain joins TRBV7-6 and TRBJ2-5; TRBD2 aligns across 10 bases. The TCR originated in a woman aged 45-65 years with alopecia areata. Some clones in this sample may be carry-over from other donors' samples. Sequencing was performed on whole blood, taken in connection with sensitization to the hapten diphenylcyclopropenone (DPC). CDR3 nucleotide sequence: TGTGCCAGCAGCCCCGGGTCGGGACTAGCGAGAGAGACCCAGTACTTC. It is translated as CASSPGSGLARETQYF.